The rows below give T cell receptor beta chains drawn from one sample of a study of cytomegalovirus exposure and HLA in healthy donors. Clones were read by immunoSEQ multiplex PCR, and TCRdb kept only the in-frame ones, dropping some. Of fewer than 200,000 clones listed, about 85% are singletons. Sample: PBMCs. These TCRs come from a man aged 18 to 30 in good health and CMV-seropositive. Each CDR3 is given with its conserved first and last residue. The D gene is left open where the match is weak. Not all rows give a size; the values are once, few, many and, for expanded clones, a class.

V gene	J gene	D gene	clone size	CDR3 DNA	CDR3 protein
TRBV2	TRBJ2-3	-	-	TGTGCCAGCAGTGAGCTGTCTAGCTGGGGCACAGATACGCAGTATTTT	CASSELSSWGTDTQYF
TRBV2	TRBJ2-1	TRBD2	-	TGTGCCAGCAGTGGCGGACTAGCGGGGGTTGAGCAGTTCTTC	CASSGGLAGVEQFF
TRBV5-4	TRBJ1-1	TRBD1	-	TGTGCCAGCAGCCCCGGGACAGGGATGAACACTGAAGCTTTCTTT	CASSPGTGMNTEAFF
TRBV11-2	TRBJ1-3	-	-	TGTGCCAGCAGCTTAGGTGTGGTAGACTCTGGAAACACCATATATTTT	CASSLGVVDSGNTIYF
TRBV19	TRBJ2-5	-	once	TGTGCCAGTAGTATGACCGGGTACCAAGAGACCCAGTACTTC	CASSMTGYQETQYF
TRBV2	TRBJ1-2	TRBD1	-	TGTGCCACCTACGATAGGGACAGTTTTGGCTACACCTTC	CATYDRDSFGYTF
TRBV5-6	TRBJ2-6	TRBD2	-	TGTGCCAGCACCCGGGGGGGCAGCTCTGGGGCCAACGTCCTGACTTTC	CASTRGGSSGANVLTF
TRBV23-1	TRBJ1-2	TRBD1	-	TGCGCCAGCAGTCTAACCGGGACAGGGTACTCCTTAGGTGGCTACACCTTC	CASSLTGTGYSLGGYTF
TRBV28	TRBJ1-1	TRBD1	-	TGTGCCAGCAGTCCAAGGGGGCAAAACACTGAAGCTTTCTTT	CASSPRGQNTEAFF
TRBV28	TRBJ1-2	-	-	TGTGCCAGCAGTAAGCGGGATGGCTACACCTTC	CASSKRDGYTF
TRBV15	TRBJ2-7	-	-	TGTGCCACCAGCAGAGATTCCAGCGGGCTCGACGAGCAGTACTTC	CATSRDSSGLDEQYF
TRBV27	TRBJ2-1	TRBD2	-	TGTGCCAGCAAGCCGGGACTAGCCTTGAGCTCCTACAATGAGCAGTTCTTC	CASKPGLALSSYNEQFF
TRBV5-1	TRBJ1-4	-	-	TGCGCCAGCAGCTTAGGAACGGGAAATGAAAAACTGTTTTTT	CASSLGTGNEKLFF
TRBV10-3	TRBJ2-5	TRBD1	-	TGTGCCACCGAGGATAGAGACAGGGGGCACGAGACCCAGTACTTC	CATEDRDRGHETQYF
TRBV9	TRBJ1-1	TRBD1	-	TGTGCCAGCAGCGTGGGGACAGGCGGGAACACTGAAGCTTTCTTT	CASSVGTGGNTEAFF
TRBV28	TRBJ1-1	-	few	TGTGCCAGCAGTTTATCCCTGACTGAAGCTTTCTTT	CASSLSLTEAFF
TRBV5-1	TRBJ2-1	-	-	TGCGCCAGCAGCTTTTCAGGGGCAAATGAGCAGTTCTTC	CASSFSGANEQFF
TRBV28	TRBJ1-5	TRBD1	-	TGTGCCAGCGGAACCGGGACAGGGTTTCAGCCCCAGCATTTT	CASGTGTGFQPQHF
TRBV29-1	TRBJ1-2	-	-	TGCAGCGTTGACGACAGACCCTATGGCTACACCTTC	CSVDDRPYGYTF
TRBV6-6	TRBJ2-1	TRBD1	once	TGTGCCAGCAGCCCGGGACAGTTGAGCTCCTACAATGAGCAGTTCTTC	CASSPGQLSSYNEQFF
TRBV6-5	TRBJ2-3	-	-	TGTGCCAGCAGTTACATGCGGGGGCTTAGCACAGATACGCAGTATTTT	CASSYMRGLSTDTQYF
TRBV19	TRBJ2-2	-	-	TGTGCCAGCACTTTCACCGGGGAGCTGTTTTTT	CASTFTGELFF
TRBV7-2	TRBJ2-7	-	-	TGTGCCAGCAGCTTATCGTACGGGAGCTACGAGCAGTACTTC	CASSLSYGSYEQYF
TRBV6-5	TRBJ1-1	-	-	TGTGCCAGCAGTTACGGCATCGGGGGGCCTTTCACTGAAGCTTTCTTT	CASSYGIGGPFTEAFF
TRBV27	TRBJ2-5	-	-	TGTGCCAGCAGGCACCGAGGGAGAGAGACCCAGTACTTC	CASRHRGRETQYF
TRBV7-9	TRBJ2-7	TRBD1	once	TGTGCCAGCAGCTTATTAGGGGGCTCTGACTACGAGCAGTACTTC	CASSLLGGSDYEQYF
TRBV19	TRBJ2-2	TRBD1	few	TGTGCCAGTAGTTGGGGACAGGGGGCCGGGGAGCTGTTTTTT	CASSWGQGAGELFF
TRBV4-1	TRBJ1-2	-	-	TGCGCCAGCAGCCAAGATTCGGGCAGGGGCTACGGCTACACCTTC	CASSQDSGRGYGYTF
TRBV19	TRBJ1-1	TRBD1	-	TGTGCCAGTAGTAAGGACAGGGGCACTGAAGCTTTCTTT	CASSKDRGTEAFF
TRBV19	TRBJ2-6	-	-	TGTGCCAGTAGTATTCAGGGGCCCCCTGGGGCCAACGTCCTGACTTTC	CASSIQGPPGANVLTF
TRBV28	TRBJ2-1	-	-	TGTGCCAGCAGTCCGTCGCTAGCCTCCTACAATGAGCAGTTCTTC	CASSPSLASYNEQFF
TRBV5-6	TRBJ1-4	TRBD1	-	TGTGCCAGCACCACATTCGGGGACAGGGACGAAAAACTGTTTTTT	CASTTFGDRDEKLFF
TRBV28	TRBJ2-6	-	-	TGTGCCAGCAGTTCGAACAGGGAAGGTGGGGCCAACGTCCTGACTTTC	CASSSNREGGANVLTF
TRBV6-1	TRBJ2-5	TRBD2	-	TGTGCCAGCAGTTTGGGACTAGCGGGGGCGGAGACCCAGTACTTC	CASSLGLAGAETQYF
TRBV5-1	TRBJ1-6	-	-	TGCGCCAGCAGCGCCATCCCATCAGATTATTCACCCCTCCACTTT	CASSAIPSDYSPLHF
TRBV30	TRBJ2-7	TRBD1	-	TGTGCCTGGAGTGCGAGACAGGGAAGGAGCAACGAGCAGTACTTC	CAWSARQGRSNEQYF
TRBV27	TRBJ2-1	-	-	TGTGCCAGCCGCGGGATTAGCTCCTACAATGAGCAGTTCTTC	CASRGISSYNEQFF
TRBV28	TRBJ2-3	-	once	TGTGCCAGCAGTTCCGCCGCGGTGCAGGGCGCGCAGTATTTT	CASSSAAVQGAQYF
TRBV5-1	TRBJ1-3	TRBD1	-	TGCGCCAGCAGCTTGTCGTGGGACAGGCATTCTGGGTCTGGAAACACCATATATTTT	CASSLSWDRHSGSGNTIYF
TRBV7-3	TRBJ2-3	TRBD1	-	TGTGCCAGCAGCCTACGGGGACAGGGAACAGATACGCAGTATTTT	CASSLRGQGTDTQYF
TRBV12-5	TRBJ1-1	TRBD1	-	TGTGCTAGTGCCGTTGGACAGGGGGCTGAAGCTTTCTTT	CASAVGQGAEAFF
TRBV5-1	TRBJ2-3	TRBD2	-	TGCGCCAGCAGCATCTTTAGCGGGGCCGCAGATACGCAGTATTTT	CASSIFSGAADTQYF
TRBV5-6	TRBJ2-3	-	-	TGTGCCAGCAGCTTGGGGGGCGGCACAGATACGCAGTATTTT	CASSLGGGTDTQYF
TRBV4-2	TRBJ2-5	-	-	TGTGCCAGCAGCCAAGAGGCAGGCCTTCAAGAGACCCAGTACTTC	CASSQEAGLQETQYF
TRBV14	TRBJ2-7	-	-	TGTGCCAGCAGTTGGGGGACACAGGGTCTCAGCTCCTACGAGCAGTACTTC	CASSWGTQGLSSYEQYF